Below are 26 T cell receptor beta chains sequenced from a single sample in a study of blood T cell repertoires in COVID-19. Repertoires were generated with immunoSEQ multiplex PCR, while TCRdb's copy carries only in-frame clones and drops some. The sample includes under 13,000 clones, 70% to 90% of them seen just once. The source material was peripheral blood. The origin of the receptors is a human donor in a cohort sampled during active COVID-19.

The chain employs TRBV28 and TRBJ2-5; 7 nucleotides line up with TRBD1. CDR1 is MDHEN, CDR2 SYDVKM, per germline. J lost 2 bases, V lost 4 bases, and 7 bases had no gene match. This CDR3 spans 15 amino acids. CDR3 bases: TGTGCCAGCAGTTCTCCCGGGACAGTTCAAGAGACCCAGTACTTC. Amino acid sequence: CASSSPGTVQETQYF.

This rearrangement joins TRBV28 to TRBJ2-3, with D maybe TRBD2 (6 bases). This CDR3 has 14 amino acids. V was cut by 7 bases and J by 5 bases, with 16 bases left in between. Germline V CDR1 and CDR2: MDHEN, SYDVKM. The CDR3 sequence is CASTGFPAGDTQYF. The CDR3 nucleotides read TGTGCCAGCACCGGCTTCCCAGCGGGAGATACGCAGTATTTT.

The chain has TRBV6-2 or TRBV6-3 and TRBJ2-5, with 9 bases matching TRBD2. Germline loops: CDR1 MNHEY, CDR2 SVGEGT. Unmatched junction bases numbered 5, after V lost 0 bases and J lost 0 bases. The CDR3 is 17 amino acids. This chain's CDR3 is CASSYSFRGRDQETQYF. The CDR3 DNA is TGTGCCAGCAGTTACTCTTTCCGCGGGAGGGACCAAGAGACCCAGTACTTC.

The V gene is TRBV10-3, the J gene TRBJ1-2; 8 bases match TRBD1. V was pared by 2 bases and J by 6 bases, with 5 bases of the junction left unmatched. Germline lookup yields CDR1 ENHRY and CDR2 SYGVKD. The CDR3 extends over 14 amino acids. In DNA, the CDR3 is TGTGCCATCAGTGAGGGCAGGGGGCTCGATGGCTACACCTTC. Amino acid sequence: CAISEGRGLDGYTF.

V is TRBV30 and J is TRBJ2-7, with 7 bases that match TRBD1. The CDR3 has 13 residues. Germline CDR1 and CDR2: GTSNPN and SVGIG (reference sequence). Losses at the gene ends were 3 bases for V and 1 base for J; bases not matched to a gene: 3. This CDR3 reads CAWRRTGSYEQYF. CDR3 coding DNA: TGTGCCTGGAGAAGGACAGGATCCTACGAGCAGTACTTC. Filled out from reference TRBV30 and TRBJ2-7, the complete variable domain reads SQTIHQWPATLVQPVGSPLSLECTVEGTSNPNLYWYRQAAGRGLQLLFYSVGIGQISSEVPQNLSASRPQDRQFILSSKKLLLSDSGFYLCAWRRTGSYEQYFGPGTRLTVT.

The rearrangement links TRBV5-5 to TRBJ1-1, with TRBD1 as a possible D gene (6 bases). CDR1 and CDR2 (germline): SGHKS, YYEKEE (reference sequence). This CDR3 spans 16 amino acids. The V end lost 1 base, the J end lost 4 bases, and 17 bases lay between the germline ends. The CDR3 loop is CASSLRFVQGLTEAFF. The DNA of the CDR3 is TGTGCCAGCAGCTTGCGATTTGTGCAGGGGCTCACTGAAGCTTTCTTT.

With regard to this clone: A much larger clone lies a single base off, so this may be a read error. Other DNA sequences of this sample code for an identical CDR3. This chain joins TRBV5-1 and TRBJ1-5; D might be TRBD1 (5 bases). The CDR3 runs 15 residues. V was cut by 4 bases and J by 5 bases, with 16 bases left in between. The germline CDR1 and CDR2 sequences are SGHRS and YFSETQ. The CDR3 protein is CASSLRPGGDQPQHF. CDR3 coding DNA: TGCGCCAGCAGCCTACGCCCGGGGGGGGATCAGCCCCAGCATTTT.

The gene calls are TRBV27 and TRBJ1-1; tentative D call: TRBD1 (5 bases). The CDR3 sequence is 17 residues long. CDR1 is MNHEY and CDR2 is SMNVEV in the germline V gene (reference sequence). V gave up 4 bases and J gave up 0 bases, with 18 bases separating them. The CDR3 DNA sequence: TGTGCCAGCAGTTCCGACGTGATAGGGGAAGTGAACACTGAAGCTTTCTTT. Amino acids: CASSSDVIGEVNTEAFF.

This clone was counted a few times. V and J are TRBV7-9 and TRBJ1-1, with 8 positions matching TRBD1. CDR1 SEHNR and CDR2 FQNEAQ come from the germline V gene (reference sequence). The CDR3 loop spans 15 amino acids. V lost 5 bases, J lost 0 bases, and 5 bases stayed unmatched. The DNA of the CDR3 is TGTGCCAGCAGCCCACAGGGGGTCATGAACACTGAAGCTTTCTTT. Amino acid sequence: CASSPQGVMNTEAFF.

The chain has TRBV9 and TRBJ2-7; possible D gene TRBD1, 6 bases. Germline CDR1 and CDR2: SGDLS and YYNGEE. V was clipped by 3 bases and J by 5 bases, with 12 bases between them. The CDR3 spans 13 residues. CDR3 nucleotides: TGTGCCAGCAGCGAAACAGGGAGCCACGAGCAGTACTTC. Translation gives CASSETGSHEQYF.

The J gene is TRBJ2-7, the V gene TRBV5-4; 7 bases map to TRBD1. CDR1 is SGHNT, CDR2 YYREEE, per germline (reference sequence). The J segment lost 0 bases and the V segment lost 7 bases, leaving 7 bases of the junction unmatched. The CDR3 has 14 amino acids. CDR3 region: CASSTQGVSYEQYF. CDR3 in DNA: TGTGCCAGCTCAACTCAGGGGGTCTCCTACGAGCAGTACTTC.

This clone is medium-sized in the sample. The chain joins TRBV2 to TRBJ2-2; maybe TRBD2 (6 bases). The CDR3 covers 13 residues. V was pared by 8 bases and J by 1 base, with 8 bases between. Germline values: CDR1 SNHLY, CDR2 FYNNEI. CDR3 DNA sequence: TGTGCCAGCGGGACTTTGAACACCGGGGAGCTGTTTTTT. This codes for CASGTLNTGELFF.

The chain has TRBV3-1 (or the pseudogene TRBV3-2) and TRBJ2-5; TRBD1 is a possible D gene (6 bases). The CDR3 extends over 15 amino acids. Germline CDR1 LGHDT, CDR2 YNNKEL (reference sequence). V lost 1 base to trimming and J lost 5 bases, with 14 bases between them. The CDR3 spells CASSQAVQGGETQYF. CDR3 in DNA: TGTGCCAGCAGCCAAGCGGTACAGGGCGGGGAGACCCAGTACTTC.

This clone was seen once. The chain joins TRBV11-2 to TRBJ2-2; 13 bases are a match to TRBD2. Trimming cost V 5 bases and J 5 bases; bases outside gene matches: 11. CDR1 and CDR2 from the germline V gene are SGHAT and FQNNGV. The CDR3 sequence is 18 residues long. The CDR3 loop reads CASSPRGLAGFGTGELFF. The CDR3 region has the DNA TGTGCCAGCAGCCCCAGGGGACTAGCGGGATTTGGGACCGGGGAGCTGTTTTTT.

DNA for the CDR3: TGCGCCAGCAGCCATGGGACAGGGGGGCACACCGGGGAGCTGTTTTTT. This encodes CASSHGTGGHTGELFF. The V gene is TRBV5-1, the J gene TRBJ2-2; 11 nucleotides align to TRBD1. Germline assignment: CDR1 SGHRS and CDR2 YFSETQ. With V trimmed by 4 bases and J by 3 bases, 5 bases remained unmatched. This CDR3 is built from 16 residues.

In this sample, this clone turned up once. J is TRBJ2-2 and V is TRBV28; D is undetermined. Germline CDR1 MDHEN, CDR2 SYDVKM. CDR3 length: 13 amino acids. V was pared by 3 bases and J by 8 bases, with 10 bases between. The CDR3 DNA follows: TGTGCCAGCAGTTTTTTGCGTCGTGGGGAGCTGTTTTTT. Protein product: CASSFLRRGELFF. The whole variable domain, remainder taken from reference TRBV28 and TRBJ2-2, is DVKVTQSSRYLVKRTGEKVFLECVQDMDHENMFWYRQDPGLGLRLIYFSYDVKMKEKGDIPEGYSVSREKKERFSLILESASTNQTSMYLCASSFLRRGELFFGEGSRLTVL.

The rearrangement uses TRBV19 and TRBJ1-5; 8 nucleotides agree with TRBD1. The CDR3 is made up of 12 amino acids. Losses at the gene ends were 8 bases for V and 5 bases for J; bases not matched to a gene: 2. Per the germline V gene, CDR1 is LNHDA and CDR2 is SQIVND (reference sequence). The CDR3 is CASSDRDQPQHF. As DNA, the CDR3 is TGTGCCAGTTCGGACAGGGATCAGCCCCAGCATTTT.

The chain recombines TRBV29-1 with TRBJ2-5, with D perhaps matching TRBD1 (6 bases). The germline CDR1 and CDR2 sequences are SQVTM and ANQGSEA. Trimming pared 5 bases from V and 10 bases from J, leaving 14 bases between. The CDR3 contains 11 residues. For the CDR3, the DNA is TGCAGCGTTACCGGGACAAGCAACCAGTACTTC. It is translated as CSVTGTSNQYF.

The chain carries TRBV2 and TRBJ1-6, with TRBD1 matching 12 bases. V trimming: 3 bases; J trimming: 6 bases; junction bases outside the gene matches: 18. CDR1 is SNHLY and CDR2 is FYNNEI in the germline V gene. This CDR3 is 21 amino acids long. CDR3: CASSDLGARDRGHFSNSPLHF. The DNA for the CDR3 is TGTGCCAGCAGTGATCTCGGGGCCCGGGACAGGGGGCATTTTAGTAATTCACCCCTCCACTTT.

V and J are TRBV2 and TRBJ2-7, with a tentative D call TRBD2 (5 bases). Trimming pared 3 bases from V and 3 bases from J, leaving 21 bases between. The CDR3 is 17 residues long. Germline loops: CDR1 SNHLY, CDR2 FYNNEI. The CDR3 DNA reads TGTGCCAGCAGTGACCCCCCCAGATCGGCTAGCCACTACGAGCAGTACTTC. Its protein product is CASSDPPRSASHYEQYF.

The chain combines TRBV6-5 with TRBJ2-7; no reliable D call. This CDR3 contains 12 residues. V lost 6 bases to trimming and J lost 0 bases, with 6 bases between them. Germline V gene sequence: CDR1 MNHEY, CDR2 SVGAGI. The CDR3 protein is CASRTSSYEQYF. CDR3 nucleotides: TGTGCCAGCAGAACGAGCTCCTACGAGCAGTACTTC.

The chain employs TRBV6-4 and TRBJ1-3; 7 bases align to TRBD1. The CDR3 has 16 residues. V trimming: 6 bases; J trimming: 7 bases; junction bases outside the gene matches: 15. From germline, CDR1 is MRHNA and CDR2 SNTAGT. The CDR3 sequence is CASRLDRVQDWNTIYF. CDR3 in DNA: TGTGCCAGCAGACTCGACAGGGTCCAGGACTGGAACACCATATATTTT.

CDR3 amino acids: CASSSTSGGMETQYF. As DNA, the CDR3 is TGTGCCAGCAGTTCAACTAGCGGAGGAATGGAGACCCAGTACTTC. The chain is built from TRBV27 and TRBJ2-5; TRBD2 matches 8 bases. After removal of 4 bases from V and 5 bases from J, the junction contained 9 bases not matched to a gene. CDR1 is MNHEY, CDR2 SMNVEV, per germline (reference sequence). The CDR3 totals 15 residues.

This sequence joins TRBV19 and TRBJ2-1; the D is unclear. Trimming took 3 bases from V and 4 from J, leaving 7 bases between them. In germline, CDR1 is LNHDA, CDR2 SQIVND (reference sequence). The CDR3 extends over 13 amino acids. The CDR3 DNA reads TGTGCCAGTAGTATTGGAGTTTACAATGAGCAGTTCTTC. Translated, it gives CASSIGVYNEQFF.

The chain uses TRBV18 and TRBJ1-1, with D tentatively TRBD1 (6 bases). V shed 3 bases and J shed 5 bases, with 10 bases lying between them. The CDR3 runs to 13 residues. The germline V gene encodes CDR1 KGHSH and CDR2 LQKENI. The CDR3 spells CASSPKGGTEAFF. The DNA for the CDR3 is TGTGCCAGCTCACCCAAAGGGGGTACTGAAGCTTTCTTT.

The chain has TRBV5-4 and TRBJ2-1, with 9 bases identical to TRBD2. The germline V gene has CDR1 SGHNT and CDR2 YYREEE (reference sequence). Trimming cost V 4 bases and J 4 bases; bases outside gene matches: 6. The CDR3 runs 15 residues. The CDR3 region is CASSPGTSPYNEQFF. DNA of the CDR3: TGTGCCAGCAGCCCCGGGACTAGCCCGTACAATGAGCAGTTCTTC. Supplemented by reference TRBV5-4 and TRBJ2-1, the full variable domain reads ETGVTQSPTHLIKTRGQQVTLRCSSQSGHNTVSWYQQALGQGPQFIFQYYREEENGRGNFPPRFSGLQFPNYSSELNVNALELDDSALYLCASSPGTSPYNEQFFGPGTRLTVL.